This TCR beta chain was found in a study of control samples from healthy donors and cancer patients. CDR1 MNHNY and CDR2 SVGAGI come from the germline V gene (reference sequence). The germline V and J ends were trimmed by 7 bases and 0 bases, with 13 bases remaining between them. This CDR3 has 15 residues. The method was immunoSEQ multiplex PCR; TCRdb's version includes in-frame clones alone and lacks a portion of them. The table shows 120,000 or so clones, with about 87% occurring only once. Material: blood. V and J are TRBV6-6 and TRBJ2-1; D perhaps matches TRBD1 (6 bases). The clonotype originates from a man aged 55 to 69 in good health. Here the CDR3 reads CASNLGQSSYNEQFF. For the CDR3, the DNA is TGTGCCAGCAACTTAGGACAGAGCTCCTACAATGAGCAGTTCTTC.